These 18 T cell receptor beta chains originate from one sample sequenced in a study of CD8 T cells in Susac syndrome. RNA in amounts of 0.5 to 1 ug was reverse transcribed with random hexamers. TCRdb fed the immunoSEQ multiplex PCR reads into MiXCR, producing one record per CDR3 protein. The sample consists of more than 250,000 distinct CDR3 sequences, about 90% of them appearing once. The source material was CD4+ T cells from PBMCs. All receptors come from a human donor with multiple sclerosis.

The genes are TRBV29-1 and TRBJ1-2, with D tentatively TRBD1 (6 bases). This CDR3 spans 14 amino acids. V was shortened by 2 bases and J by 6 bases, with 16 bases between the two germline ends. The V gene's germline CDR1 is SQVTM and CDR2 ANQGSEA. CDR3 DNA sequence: TGCAGCGTTGAAAAATCGGCAGGGGAGAATGGCTACACCTTC. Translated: CSVEKSAGENGYTF.

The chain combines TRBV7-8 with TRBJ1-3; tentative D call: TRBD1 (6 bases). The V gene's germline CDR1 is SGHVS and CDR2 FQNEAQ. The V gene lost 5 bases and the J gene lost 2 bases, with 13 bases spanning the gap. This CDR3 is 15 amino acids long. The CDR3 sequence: CASSPNRETGNTIYF. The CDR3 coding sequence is TGTGCCAGCAGCCCGAACAGGGAGACTGGAAACACCATATATTTT.

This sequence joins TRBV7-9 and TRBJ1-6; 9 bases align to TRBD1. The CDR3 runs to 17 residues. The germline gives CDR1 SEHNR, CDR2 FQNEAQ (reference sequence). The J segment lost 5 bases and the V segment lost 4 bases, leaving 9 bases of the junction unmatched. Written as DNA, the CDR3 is TGTGCCAGCAGCTCCCCCAAGGGACAGGGCAATAATTCACCCCTCCACTTT. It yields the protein CASSSPKGQGNNSPLHF.

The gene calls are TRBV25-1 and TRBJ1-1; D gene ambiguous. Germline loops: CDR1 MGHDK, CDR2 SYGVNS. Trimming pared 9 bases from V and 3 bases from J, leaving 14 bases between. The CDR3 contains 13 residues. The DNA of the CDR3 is TGTGCCAGTAAAACCCAAGGAGACACTGAAGCTTTCTTT. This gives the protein CASKTQGDTEAFF.

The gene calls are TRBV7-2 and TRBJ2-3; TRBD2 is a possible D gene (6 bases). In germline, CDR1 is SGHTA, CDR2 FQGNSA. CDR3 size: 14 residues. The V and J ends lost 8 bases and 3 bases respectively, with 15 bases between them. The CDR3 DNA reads TGTGCCAGCCGCCGCCCCGGGAGAACAGATACGCAGTATTTT. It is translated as CASRRPGRTDTQYF.

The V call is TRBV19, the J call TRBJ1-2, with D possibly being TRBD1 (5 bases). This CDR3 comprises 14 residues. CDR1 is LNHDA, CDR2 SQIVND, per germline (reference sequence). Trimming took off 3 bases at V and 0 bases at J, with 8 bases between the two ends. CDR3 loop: CASSMQGANYGYTF. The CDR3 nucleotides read TGTGCCAGTAGTATGCAGGGAGCTAACTATGGCTACACCTTC.

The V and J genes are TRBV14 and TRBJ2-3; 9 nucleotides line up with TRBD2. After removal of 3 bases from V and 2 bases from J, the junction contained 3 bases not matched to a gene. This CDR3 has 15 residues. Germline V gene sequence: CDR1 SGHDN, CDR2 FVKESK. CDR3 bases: TGTGCCAGCAGCCATGGCGGGAGGGCCACAGATACGCAGTATTTT. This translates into CASSHGGRATDTQYF.

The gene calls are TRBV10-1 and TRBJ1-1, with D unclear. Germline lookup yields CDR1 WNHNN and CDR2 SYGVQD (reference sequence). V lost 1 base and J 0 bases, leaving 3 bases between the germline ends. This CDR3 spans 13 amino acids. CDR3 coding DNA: TGCGCCAGCAGTGAGTTTCTGAACACTGAAGCTTTCTTT. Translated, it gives CASSEFLNTEAFF.

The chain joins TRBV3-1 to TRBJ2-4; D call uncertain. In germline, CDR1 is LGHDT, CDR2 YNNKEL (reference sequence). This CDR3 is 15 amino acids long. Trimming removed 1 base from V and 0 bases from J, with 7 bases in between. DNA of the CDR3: TGTGCCAGCAGCCAAGTTGCAATAGCCAAAAACATTCAGTACTTC. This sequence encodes CASSQVAIAKNIQYF.

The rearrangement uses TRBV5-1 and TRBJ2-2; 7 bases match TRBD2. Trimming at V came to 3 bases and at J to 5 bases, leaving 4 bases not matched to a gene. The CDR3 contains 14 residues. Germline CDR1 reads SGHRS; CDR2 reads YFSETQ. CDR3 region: CASSWLAETGELFF. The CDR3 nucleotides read TGCGCCAGCAGCTGGCTAGCGGAAACCGGGGAGCTGTTTTTT.

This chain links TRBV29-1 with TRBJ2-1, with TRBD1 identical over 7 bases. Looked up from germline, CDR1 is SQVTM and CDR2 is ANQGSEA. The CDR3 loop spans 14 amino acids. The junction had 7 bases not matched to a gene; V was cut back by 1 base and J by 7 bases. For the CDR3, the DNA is TGCAGCGTTGAAGGAAGCCCAGGGGGTAATGAGCAGTTCTTC. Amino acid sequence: CSVEGSPGGNEQFF.

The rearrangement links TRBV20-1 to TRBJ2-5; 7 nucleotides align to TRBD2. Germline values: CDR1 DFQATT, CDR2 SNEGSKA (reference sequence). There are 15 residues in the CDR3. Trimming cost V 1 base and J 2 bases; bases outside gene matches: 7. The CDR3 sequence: CSARVPGLRQETQYF. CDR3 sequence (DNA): TGCAGTGCTAGAGTCCCGGGACTACGACAAGAGACCCAGTACTTC.

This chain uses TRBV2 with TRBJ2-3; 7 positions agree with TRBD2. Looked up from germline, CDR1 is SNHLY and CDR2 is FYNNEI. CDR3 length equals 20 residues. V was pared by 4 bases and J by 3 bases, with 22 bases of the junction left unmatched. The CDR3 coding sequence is TGTGCCAGCAGTGCCCGGCGGATGCTAGCGGCGGTGAAAGGAACAGATACGCAGTATTTT. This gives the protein CASSARRMLAAVKGTDTQYF.

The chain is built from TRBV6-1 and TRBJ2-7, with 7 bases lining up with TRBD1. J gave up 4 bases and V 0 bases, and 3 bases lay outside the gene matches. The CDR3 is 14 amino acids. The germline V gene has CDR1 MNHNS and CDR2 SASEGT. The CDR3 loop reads CASSEAAGGYEQYF. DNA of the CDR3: TGTGCCAGCAGTGAAGCGGCAGGGGGTTACGAGCAGTACTTC.

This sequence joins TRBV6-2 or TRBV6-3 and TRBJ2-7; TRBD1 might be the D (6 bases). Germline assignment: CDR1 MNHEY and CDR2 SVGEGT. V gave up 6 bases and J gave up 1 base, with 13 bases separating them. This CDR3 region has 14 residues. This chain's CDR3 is CASSSGTLSYEQYF. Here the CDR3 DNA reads TGTGCCAGCAGCTCCGGGACACTATCCTACGAGCAGTACTTC.

The CDR3 DNA sequence: TGCGCCAGCAGCTTGAGATATGGGACCTCTGGAAACACCATATATTTT. Amino acids: CASSLRYGTSGNTIYF. The chain employs TRBV5-1 and TRBJ1-3, with a possible D match to TRBD1 (5 bases). The germline gives CDR1 SGHRS, CDR2 YFSETQ. This CDR3 has 16 amino acids. Trimming took off 1 base at V and 0 bases at J, with 11 bases between the two ends.

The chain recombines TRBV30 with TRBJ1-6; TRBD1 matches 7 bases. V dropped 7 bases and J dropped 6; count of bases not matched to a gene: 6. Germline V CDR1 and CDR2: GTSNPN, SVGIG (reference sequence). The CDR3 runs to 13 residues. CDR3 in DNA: TGTGCCTTGACGACAGGGCGTAATTCACCCCTCCACTTT. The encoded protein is CALTTGRNSPLHF.

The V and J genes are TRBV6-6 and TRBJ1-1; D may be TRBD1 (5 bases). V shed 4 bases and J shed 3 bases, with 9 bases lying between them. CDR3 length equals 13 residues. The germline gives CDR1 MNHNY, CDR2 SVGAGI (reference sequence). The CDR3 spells CASSFGRDTEAFF. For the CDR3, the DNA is TGTGCCAGCAGTTTTGGCAGGGACACTGAAGCTTTCTTT.